Below, 21 T cell receptor beta chains from the same sample are listed, as sequenced in a study of T cell responses to AZD1222 COVID-19 vaccine. The table came from immunoSEQ multiplex PCR; TCRdb's copy has only in-frame clones and leaves some out. Here the sample spans fewer than 200,000 clones, about 89% being singletons. The sequencing used peripheral blood, collected on day 0 of AZD1222 vaccination. The receptor source for this set is an adult in good health.

J is TRBJ2-3 and V is TRBV6-5; 7 nucleotides line up with TRBD1. CDR1 MNHEY and CDR2 SVGAGI come from the germline V gene. The CDR3 sequence is 15 residues long. V lost 6 bases and J lost 4; bases outside the gene matches: 10. CDR3 sequence reads: CASRGQPPGPDTQYF. Written as DNA, the CDR3 is TGTGCCAGCAGGGGACAGCCCCCTGGCCCAGATACGCAGTATTTT.

The V gene is TRBV19, the J gene TRBJ2-1; the D is unclear. The V end was cut by 6 bases, the J end by 4 bases, with 16 bases between. In germline, CDR1 is LNHDA, CDR2 SQIVND (reference sequence). The length of the CDR3 is 15 residues. The CDR3 bases are TGTGCCAGTAGCGATCTAGGACGTACGTACAATGAGCAGTTCTTC. It specifies CASSDLGRTYNEQFF.

This chain connects TRBV6-2 or TRBV6-3 to TRBJ1-5; no clear D gene. Germline CDR1 reads MNHEY; CDR2 reads SVGEGT. Trimming pared 5 bases from V and 10 bases from J, leaving 9 bases between. The CDR3 runs 11 residues. The CDR3 nucleotides read TGTGCCAGCAGTACCATAGGACCCCAGCATTTT. Translating it yields CASSTIGPQHF.

This rearrangement joins TRBV7-3 to TRBJ2-5, with 7 bases that match TRBD2. V lost 5 bases to trimming and J lost 4 bases; unmatched junction nucleotides: 13. The CDR3 consists of 16 residues. Germline CDR1 is SGHTA and CDR2 is FQGTGA. The CDR3 nucleotides read TGTGCCAGCAGCGCCATCGTGGGGGAGGGCCTAGAGACCCAGTACTTC. Translating gives CASSAIVGEGLETQYF.

The V gene is TRBV19, the J gene TRBJ1-2, with D hard to call. The germline CDR1 and CDR2 sequences are LNHDA and SQIVND (reference sequence). This CDR3 region has 14 residues. Trimming removed 5 bases at V and 8 bases at J, with 18 bases between. The CDR3 is CASSHHDGSEGYTF. CDR3 coding DNA: TGTGCCAGTAGTCATCACGACGGATCGGAAGGCTACACCTTC.

The rearrangement links TRBV3-1 (or the pseudogene TRBV3-2) to TRBJ1-2; possibly TRBD1 for D (6 bases). V lost 4 bases to trimming and J lost 2 bases, with 11 bases between them. Per the germline V gene, CDR1 is LGHDT and CDR2 is YNNKEL (reference sequence). This CDR3 comprises 14 residues. DNA for the CDR3: TGTGCCAGCAGCCTCAGGGGAGCGAACTATGGCTACACCTTC. Its protein product is CASSLRGANYGYTF.

The J gene is TRBJ1-2, the V gene TRBV9; maybe TRBD1 (5 bases). From germline, CDR1 is SGDLS and CDR2 YYNGEE. This CDR3 is 15 amino acids long. Trimming took off 0 bases at V and 1 base at J, with 10 bases between the two ends. In DNA, the CDR3 is TGTGCCAGCAGCGTAGCACAGGACCTTAACTATGGCTACACCTTC. It translates to CASSVAQDLNYGYTF.

The gene calls are TRBV19 and TRBJ2-7, with D hard to call. Germline CDR1 LNHDA, CDR2 SQIVND (reference sequence). The CDR3 contains 14 residues. Trimming left V 6 bases short and J 6 bases short, with 18 bases between. CDR3 coding DNA: TGTGCCAGTAGCGGAATGAAGGGTGGGCGCGAGCAGTACTTC. Translation: CASSGMKGGREQYF.

This clone showed up just once. V usage is TRBV7-9 and J usage is TRBJ1-1; possibly TRBD1 for D (5 bases). The CDR3 length is 14 residues. CDR1 is SEHNR and CDR2 is FQNEAQ in the germline V gene (reference sequence). Between the trimmed V and J ends, which lost 1 base and 0 bases, there was a span of 6 bases. CDR3 sequence reads: CASSLGTLNTEAFF. The CDR3 DNA is TGTGCCAGCAGCTTAGGGACACTGAACACTGAAGCTTTCTTT.

This clone was observed a few times. The chain employs TRBV12-3 or TRBV12-4 and TRBJ1-2; no firm D call. This CDR3 has 13 residues. Trimming took off 0 bases at V and 0 bases at J, with 2 bases between the two ends. DNA for the CDR3: TGTGCCAGCAGTTTAGCGCCTAACTATGGCTACACCTTC. Amino acid sequence: CASSLAPNYGYTF.

Details on this clone: Other DNA sequences in this specimen translate into the identical CDR3. The V gene is TRBV7-2, the J gene TRBJ2-5, with D possibly matching TRBD2 (7 bases). The germline CDR1 and CDR2 sequences are SGHTA and FQGNSA. This CDR3 is 14 amino acids long. V lost 0 bases to trimming and J lost 5 bases, with 10 bases between them. CDR3 nucleotide sequence: TGTGCCAGCAGCTTAGCGGGGGGGCCGGAGACCCAGTACTTC. Protein product: CASSLAGGPETQYF.

Concerning this clone: Relative to the germline gene, one junction end is altered; a read error may explain this. The V and J genes are TRBV6-5 and TRBJ1-1; D call uncertain. Germline-derived CDR1 and CDR2 are MNHEY and SVGAGI. This CDR3 region has 12 residues. The CDR3 bases are TGTGCCAGCAGCGGGGATTCCCTAATGGTTTCCTTT. Protein product: CASSGDSLMVSF.

The chain joins TRBV4-3 to TRBJ2-3; possible D gene TRBD1, 6 bases. CDR3 length: 16 amino acids. CDR1 is LGHNA and CDR2 is YSLEER in the germline V gene. V shed 0 bases and J shed 3 bases, with 13 bases lying between them. The CDR3: CASSQDVGQGTDTQYF. CDR3 sequence (DNA): TGCGCCAGCAGCCAAGATGTCGGCCAGGGGACAGATACGCAGTATTTT.

The chain joins TRBV24-1 to TRBJ2-7; D is ambiguous. Germline V gene lookup returns CDR1 KGHDR and CDR2 SFDVKD. Trimming took 6 bases from V and 6 from J, leaving 11 bases between them. CDR3 size: 12 residues. CDR3 nucleotides: TGTGCCACCAGTTTAACGGGCTCCGAGCAGTACTTC. As protein: CATSLTGSEQYF.

J is TRBJ1-5 and V is TRBV20-1; a possible D gene is TRBD1 (5 bases). This CDR3 is 13 amino acids long. The V gene's germline CDR1 is DFQATT and CDR2 SNEGSKA (reference sequence). Trimming shortened V by 3 bases and J by 4 bases, and 10 bases separated the two germline ends. CDR3 protein: CSASRGGNQPQHF. The CDR3 coding sequence is TGCAGTGCTAGTCGGGGGGGGAATCAGCCCCAGCATTTT.

This chain links TRBV15 with TRBJ2-1; D possibly corresponds to TRBD2 (6 bases). V was shortened by 5 bases and J by 5 bases, with 10 bases between the two germline ends. This CDR3 has 13 residues. Germline-derived CDR1 and CDR2 are LNHNV and YYDKDF (reference sequence). CDR3 coding DNA: TGTGCCACCAGCCCGGGACTTAACAATGAGCAGTTCTTC. Residues: CATSPGLNNEQFF.

With regard to this clone: The same CDR3 arises from other DNA sequences in this sample as well. The rearrangement links TRBV3-1 (or the pseudogene TRBV3-2) to TRBJ1-1, with D hard to call. Germline V gene sequence: CDR1 LGHDT, CDR2 YNNKEL (reference sequence). Deletions cut 3 bases from V and 3 bases from J, with 8 bases between. The CDR3 is 13 residues long. This chain's CDR3 is CASSQGRDTEAFF. DNA of the CDR3: TGTGCCAGCAGCCAGGGGAGGGACACTGAAGCTTTCTTT.

This clone has more than one count but fewer than ten. The chain employs TRBV30 and TRBJ2-7, with 8 bases lining up with TRBD1. The CDR3 is 14 amino acids. Trimming removed 1 base from V and 3 bases from J; junction bases left unmatched: 5. The V gene's germline CDR1 is GTSNPN and CDR2 SVGIG (reference sequence). The CDR3 region is CAWSGTGWFYEQYF. In nucleotides, the CDR3 is TGTGCCTGGAGTGGGACAGGGTGGTTCTACGAGCAGTACTTC.

Here the CDR3 DNA reads TGTGCCAGCAGCCAAGGGCAGGGGACTGAAGCTTTCTTT. Its protein is CASSQGQGTEAFF. The V call is TRBV3-1 (or the pseudogene TRBV3-2), the J call TRBJ1-1; possible D gene TRBD1, 6 bases. The germline V gene encodes CDR1 LGHDT and CDR2 YNNKEL (reference sequence). Trimming removed 1 base from V and 5 bases from J, with 8 bases in between. CDR3 length equals 13 residues.

V usage is TRBV5-4 and J usage is TRBJ2-1, with D possibly TRBD2 on 6 matching bases. The V end was cut by 3 bases, the J end by 7 bases, with 14 bases between. The CDR3 spans 14 residues. Germline V lookup: CDR1 SGHNT, CDR2 YYREEE (reference sequence). The CDR3 DNA sequence: TGTGCCAGCAGCTCCCCCATGGGGGGTAATGAGCAGTTCTTC. This codes for CASSSPMGGNEQFF.

V and J are TRBV28 and TRBJ1-4; perhaps TRBD1 as D (6 bases). The CDR3 has 14 residues. CDR1 is MDHEN and CDR2 is SYDVKM in the germline V gene. V lost 4 bases and J lost 7, with 13 bases in between. In DNA form, the CDR3 reads TGTGCCAGCAGTTCAAGGGGGAATGGTGAAAAACTGTTTTTT. This translates into CASSSRGNGEKLFF.